This entry is about one TCR beta chain. Its matching antigen is unknown. The sample contains more than one DNA sequence encoding this CDR3. The table came from immunoSEQ multiplex PCR; TCRdb's copy has only in-frame clones and leaves some out. The table has around 2,000,000 clones, over 85% seen once. The source of the sample is a study of shared clonotypes between healthy human individuals. Points from the study as a whole: In a few donors, approximately 5% of naive CD4 clonotypes appeared in common.

After removal of 1 base from V and 5 bases from J, the junction contained 0 bases not matched to a gene. This CDR3 has 14 residues. Germline-derived CDR1 and CDR2 are SGHTA and FQGNSA. The source of this sequence is a man younger than 35 in good health. The sample was naive CD4+ T cells sorted from blood. Subset specified: CD45RA+ positively selected. This chain joins TRBV7-2 and TRBJ2-7, with 12 bases that match TRBD2. The CDR3, as DNA: TGTGCCAGCAGCTTAGGACTAGCGGGAGACGAGCAGTACTTC. Protein sequence: CASSLGLAGDEQYF.